The clone carrying this T cell receptor beta chain was recorded a few times. Using its own MiXCR run on the PCR reads, TCRdb lists one record per CDR3 protein. The sample consists of 16,000 or so distinct CDR3 sequences, roughly 51% of them appearing once. Localized lung adenocarcinoma, a non-small cell lung cancer, affected the donors. This specimen comes from a study of CD4 and CD8 cells across lung adenocarcinoma regions. Germline-derived CDR1 and CDR2 are SGDLS and YYNGEE. This CDR3 spans 14 amino acids. Trimming removed 3 bases from V and 8 bases from J, with 15 bases in between. This sequence was found in a female donor with lung adenocarcinoma. The CD4 and CD8 labels of this study may be unreliable. The sample comprised CD8+ T cells from the center of a lung tumor. The gene calls are TRBV9 and TRBJ2-1; TRBD1 might be the D (6 bases). CDR3 DNA sequence: TGTGCCAGCAGCGCGCGACCCAGGGGCGATGAGCAGTTCTTC. It codes for CASSARPRGDEQFF.